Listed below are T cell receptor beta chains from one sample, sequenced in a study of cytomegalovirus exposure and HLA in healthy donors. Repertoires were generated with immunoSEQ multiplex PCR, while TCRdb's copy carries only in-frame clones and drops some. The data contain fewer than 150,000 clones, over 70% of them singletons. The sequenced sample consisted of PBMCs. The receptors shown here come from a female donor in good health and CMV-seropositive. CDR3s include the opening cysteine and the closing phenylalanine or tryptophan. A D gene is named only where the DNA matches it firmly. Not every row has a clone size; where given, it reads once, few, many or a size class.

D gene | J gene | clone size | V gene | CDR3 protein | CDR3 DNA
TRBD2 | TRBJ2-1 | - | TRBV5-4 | CASSSPQRGKDNEQFF | TGTGCCAGCAGCTCCCCGCAGCGGGGGAAGGACAATGAGCAGTTCTTC
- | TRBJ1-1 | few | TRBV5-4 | CASSLGPEAFF | TGTGCCAGCAGCCTGGGGCCTGAAGCTTTCTTT
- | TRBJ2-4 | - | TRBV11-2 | CASSPQVAQNIQYF | TGTGCCAGCAGCCCCCAGGTGGCGCAAAACATTCAGTACTTC
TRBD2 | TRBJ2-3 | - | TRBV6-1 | CASSFSGGAADTQYF | TGTGCCAGCAGCTTTAGCGGGGGGGCTGCAGATACGCAGTATTTT
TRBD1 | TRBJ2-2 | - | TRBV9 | CASSVPGRTGDTGELFF | TGTGCCAGCAGCGTACCGGGGCGGACAGGAGATACCGGGGAGCTGTTTTTT
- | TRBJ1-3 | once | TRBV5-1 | CASSLEGTVSGNTIYF | TGCGCCAGCAGCTTGGAAGGGACTGTCTCTGGAAACACCATATATTTT
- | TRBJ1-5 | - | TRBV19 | CASKIGGGNQPQHF | TGTGCCAGTAAGATCGGCGGAGGCAATCAGCCCCAGCATTTT
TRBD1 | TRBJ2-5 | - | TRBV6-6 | CASSWGQGRGQETQYF | TGTGCCAGCAGCTGGGGACAGGGAAGGGGACAAGAGACCCAGTACTTC
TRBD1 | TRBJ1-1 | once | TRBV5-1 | CASAMGQGEGKAFF | TGCGCCAGCGCGATGGGACAGGGGGAGGGAAAAGCTTTCTTT
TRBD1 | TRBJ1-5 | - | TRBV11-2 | CASSQNRGGNQPQHF | TGTGCCAGCAGCCAAAACAGGGGTGGTAATCAGCCCCAGCATTTT
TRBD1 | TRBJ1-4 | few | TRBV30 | CAWSFNRGPNEKLFF | TGTGCCTGGAGCTTTAACAGGGGACCTAATGAAAAACTGTTTTTT
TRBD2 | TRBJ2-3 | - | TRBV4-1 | CASSPSSGGADTQYF | TGCGCCAGCAGCCCCTCTAGCGGGGGGGCAGATACGCAGTATTTT
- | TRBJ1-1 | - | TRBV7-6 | CASSFRLNTEAFF | TGTGCCAGCAGTTTTCGACTTAACACTGAAGCTTTCTTT
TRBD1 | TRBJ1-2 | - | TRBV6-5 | CASSSQGQGNYGYTF | TGTGCCAGCAGTTCCCAAGGACAGGGAAACTATGGCTACACCTTC